This TCR beta chain is drawn from a study of T-cell memory formation after mild COVID-19 (dated by TCRdb to about 2021). In terms of the full investigation: TCR sequence clusters from the two donors were largely donor specific. T-cell clones expanding and contracting after mild COVID-19 in two donors were tracked by longitudinal TCRalpha and TCRbeta repertoire sequencing. Two young, previously healthy adult volunteers made up the cohort, one male and one female. The study at large found these results: Only a couple of mild cases were covered in the study, and larger cohorts including severe cases with pre-infection samples were considered necessary. Balanced CD4/CD8 phenotypes were observed for clones contracting from day 15 to 85, whereas a bias towards CD4+ was observed for a second wave of clones expanding from day 15 to 37. SARS-CoV-2 specificity was not confirmed for the second-wave clones peaking on day 37. Contracting CD4+ clones turned up mainly in the CM and EM memory subsets, whereas EMRA was where CD8+ clones were enriched. Some responding clones were found in pre-infection memory, which suggests that pre-existing cross-reactive memory T cells took part in the SARS-CoV-2 response.

CDR3 length: 15 amino acids, cysteine to phenylalanine. The sequence is cut down to CDR3 DNA, 45 bases in frame from base 1. V ends up 2 bases short and J 0 bases short, with an unmatched junction base count of 0. The CDR1 and CDR2 encoded by the germline V gene are SGDLS and YYNGEE. As to this clonotype: Its specific antigen is unknown. Per-base quality was not reported, and no clone a single base away is much larger than it.

This sample was sequenced with an Illumina NovaSeq 6000. Using 5'RACE with constant-segment primers, TCRalpha and TCRbeta cDNA libraries were constructed, with sample barcodes and unique molecular identifiers added in the process. Trizol reagent was used to extract RNA from every sample. Library amplification was performed in two PCR steps, and a second sample barcode and Illumina TruSeq adapters were introduced in the second step. Sequencing of the libraries was done on an Illumina NovaSeq, producing 2 x 150 bp paired-end reads. Per the source publication's procedure: The reads were demultiplexed and collapsed into UMI-guided consensus sequences using migec v1.2.7. Using mixcr v2.1.11, UMI consensuses were aligned to TRA and TRB V and J templates and then assembled into clonotypes. A clonotype was counted as expanded or contracted only if both edgeR and NoisET called the change significant, with noise models trained on biological replicates. For edgeR calls, a false discovery rate-adjusted p below 0.01 and a log2 fold-change threshold of 1 were applied. As an exploratory analysis of dynamics, PCA with hierarchical clustering was applied to max-normalized trajectories of the 1000 most abundant clonotypes. Separately sequenced CD4+ and CD8+ repertoires were used to assign a CD4 or CD8 phenotype to each responding clone. TCRdb handled the public reads itself, with Q25 trimming in fastp and clone calling in MiXCR, and kept productive beta chains. A single entry per CDR3 protein holds the most common genes and DNA from its merged rows. These V and J calls originate from TCRdb's pipeline instead of the authors' own analysis. In this sample the table shows 180,000 or so distinct CDR3 sequences, around a tenth of which occur a single time. 3.5% to 4.5% of the sample comes from the top ten.

Ficoll-Paque density gradient centrifugation was the method used to isolate PBMCs. Material: PBMCs or a T cell subset sorted from them (not recorded which). The chain links TRBV9 with TRBJ2-1, and 9 bases in between align with TRBD2. The receptor comes from a man aged 18 to 30 who had mild COVID-19 (a few samples of this study predate the infection). The sample titles of this study are shuffled in the database, so cell type and time point are left out; the donor was told from shared clones. CDR3 protein: CASSVSGSSYNEQFF. Here is the DNA: TGTGCCAGCAGCGTTAGCGGGAGCTCCTACAATGAGCAGTTCTTC.